This TCR beta chain stems from a study of cytomegalovirus exposure and HLA in healthy donors. Study outcomes and limitations: The study labeled more than 150 TCR beta chains cytomegalovirus-associated. The number of N-insertions in an Asian-associated ancestry cluster was reportedly below the 666-donor mean in a later analysis. Presence/absence analyses treated sequencing depth as roughly uniform across donors.

J was trimmed by 4 bases and V by 0 bases; bases with no gene match: 7. Germline CDR1 is SGHNT and CDR2 is YYREEE (reference sequence). The CDR3 is 17 amino acids. Note on this clone: The target antigen is unknown.

13 Jbeta primers and 60 Vbeta primers were used for the PCR. Data came from immunoSEQ multiplex PCR; TCRdb stores just in-frame clones and leaves some out. This sample has more than 100,000 clones, with over 70% found just once. The receptor was derived from a man in his fifties or sixties in good health and CMV-seropositive. Sequencing was performed on PBMCs. This rearrangement joins TRBV5-4 to TRBJ1-6, with 7 bases matching TRBD1. The CDR3 spells CASSLGGGDRYNSPLHF. The CDR3 region has the DNA TGTGCCAGCAGCTTGGGCGGGGGGGACAGATATAATTCACCCCTCCACTTT.